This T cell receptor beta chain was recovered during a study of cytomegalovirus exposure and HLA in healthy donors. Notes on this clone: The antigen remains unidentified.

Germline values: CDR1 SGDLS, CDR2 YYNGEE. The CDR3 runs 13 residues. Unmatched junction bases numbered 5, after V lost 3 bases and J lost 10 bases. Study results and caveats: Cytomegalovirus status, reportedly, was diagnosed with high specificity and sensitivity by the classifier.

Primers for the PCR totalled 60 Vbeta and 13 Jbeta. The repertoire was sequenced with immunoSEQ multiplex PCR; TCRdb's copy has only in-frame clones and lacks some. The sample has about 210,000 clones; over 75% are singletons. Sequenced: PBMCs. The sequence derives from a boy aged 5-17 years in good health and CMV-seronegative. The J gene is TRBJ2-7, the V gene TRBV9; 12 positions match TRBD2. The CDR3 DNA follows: TGTGCCAGCAGCGCGACTAGCGGGAGAGAACAGTACTTC. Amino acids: CASSATSGREQYF.